These T cell receptor beta chains were read from a single sample in a study of blood T cell repertoires in COVID-19. Some clones are missing from TCRdb's copy, which holds only in-frame ones; the method was immunoSEQ multiplex PCR. The profile shows approximately 140,000 clones, approximately 86% of them singletons. Sequencing was carried out using PBMCs or T cells enriched from blood (not recorded which). These receptors all stem from a woman in her forties or fifties who had recovered from COVID-19. Each CDR3 is given with its conserved first and last residue. A D gene is named only where the DNA matches it firmly. Clone size, where shown, is once, few, many, or a class for clones that have expanded.

. TRBJ2-1 TRBV4-1 TRBD2 TGCGCCAGCAGCCAAGAGAGGGGACTAGCGGGGGGGCCCTCCTACAATGAGCAGTTCTTC CASSQERGLAGGPSYNEQFF
once TRBJ1-5 TRBV7-2 . TGTGCCAGCAGCTTGTCAACAGGGAGGGTGGGTCAGCCCCAGCATTTT CASSLSTGRVGQPQHF
. TRBJ2-1 TRBV5-6 . TGTGCCAGCAGCTTTTCGCAGAACCCCTACAATGAGCAGTTCTTC CASSFSQNPYNEQFF
once TRBJ2-5 TRBV10-3 TRBD2 TGTGCCATCAGGGATGACGGGGGGGCCTTGGAGACCCAGTACTTC CAIRDDGGALETQYF
. TRBJ2-3 TRBV12-3/TRBV12-4 . TGTGCCAGCACTAGCACAGATACGCAGTATTTT CASTSTDTQYF
. TRBJ2-3 TRBV10-3 . TGTGCCATCAATACCGACAGTAGATTTGGCACAGATACGCAGTATTTT CAINTDSRFGTDTQYF
once TRBJ2-1 TRBV5-1 . TGCGCCAGCAGCTGGACAGCCAACAATGAGCAGTTCTTC CASSWTANNEQFF
medium-sized TRBJ2-7 TRBV15 TRBD1 TGTGCCACCAGCGGGCGACAGGGAAGGGACGAGCAGTACTTC CATSGRQGRDEQYF
. TRBJ1-2 TRBV27 TRBD1 TGTGCCAGCAGTAAGGACAGGGGGATGAGTGGCTACACCTTC CASSKDRGMSGYTF
. TRBJ2-1 TRBV5-6 TRBD2 TGTGCCAGCCTAGCGGTCGGCTCCTACAATGAGCAGTTCTTC CASLAVGSYNEQFF
. TRBJ2-1 TRBV3-1/TRBV3-2 . TGTGCCAGCAGCCAAGACGTCCGGGTTAATGAGCAGTTCTTC CASSQDVRVNEQFF
. TRBJ1-2 TRBV11-2 TRBD1 TGTGCCAGCAGCTCAGGACAGGTCGAAATAGGTGGCTACACCTTC CASSSGQVEIGGYTF
. TRBJ2-7 TRBV9 TRBD2 TGTGCCAGCAGCGTAGGTGCTAGCGGGGGGCTCTACGAGCAGTACTTC CASSVGASGGLYEQYF
. TRBJ1-1 TRBV30 TRBD1 TGTGCCTGGGACAGGGCTCGGAACACTGAAGCTTTCTTT CAWDRARNTEAFF
once TRBJ2-7 TRBV3-1/TRBV3-2 . TGTGCCAGCAGCCAAGACCGTTGGGCACGGGGGCAGTACTTC CASSQDRWARGQYF
. TRBJ2-7 TRBV7-9 . TGTGCCAGCAGCGCTATAGGAGGCAGAAACAGCTCCTACGAGCAGTACTTC CASSAIGGRNSSYEQYF
. TRBJ1-2 TRBV9 . TGTGCCAGCAGCGTACAGGACTATGGCTACACCTTC CASSVQDYGYTF
. TRBJ1-1 TRBV30 . TGTGCCTGGAGTGTACTTTTGTGGAACACTGAAGCTTTCTTT CAWSVLLWNTEAFF
few TRBJ1-5 TRBV27 . TGTGCCAGCAGATGGAGGGGTGGGGGTCAGCCCCAGCATTTT CASRWRGGGQPQHF
. TRBJ1-1 TRBV19 TRBD1 TGTGCCAGTAAGGCTTTACAGGGGACGTGGGCTTTCTTT CASKALQGTWAFF
. TRBJ1-1 TRBV24-1 . TGTGCCACCAGTGATCAAAAGTCGGGGGGGCGCAACACTGAAGCTTTCTTT CATSDQKSGGRNTEAFF
. TRBJ2-7 TRBV7-2 TRBD2 TGTGCCAGCAGCTTGACTAGCGGGGGACCTTACGAGCAGTACTTC CASSLTSGGPYEQYF
. TRBJ2-2 TRBV27 TRBD2 TGTGCCAGCAGCCCTAGCGGGGGGTGGACCGGGGAGCTGTTTTTT CASSPSGGWTGELFF
. TRBJ1-3 TRBV6-2/TRBV6-3 . TGTGCCAGCAGTCACCAGGGTAGTGGAAACACCATATATTTT CASSHQGSGNTIYF
few TRBJ1-3 TRBV7-9 . TGTGCCAGCAGCCTGGACAGCGCTGGAAACACCATATATTTT CASSLDSAGNTIYF
once TRBJ2-7 TRBV19 . TGTGCCAGTAGTAGGACAGCAGAGGGCCCGAGGCAGTACTTC CASSRTAEGPRQYF
. TRBJ2-7 TRBV4-1 . TGCGCCAGCAGCCAACCTAATGAGGGATACGAGCAGTACTTC CASSQPNEGYEQYF
. TRBJ2-6 TRBV7-9 . TGTGCCAGTTGTCCTTCTGGGGCCAACGTCCTGACTTTC CASCPSGANVLTF
. TRBJ1-2 TRBV12-3/TRBV12-4 TRBD1 TGTGCCAGCAGTCCGACAGGGAGCGATGGCTACACCTTC CASSPTGSDGYTF
. TRBJ1-2 TRBV19 . TGTGCCAGTACAATCGCCCCAGGATATGGCTACACCTTC CASTIAPGYGYTF
. TRBJ1-4 TRBV7-9 . TGTGCCAGCAGAACCCCAGGCCGAGGGAATGAAAAACTGTTTTTT CASRTPGRGNEKLFF
. TRBJ1-5 TRBV7-8 TRBD1 TGTGCCAGCAGCTTAGATCGTACAGGGGTGGGTCAGCCCCAGCATTTT CASSLDRTGVGQPQHF
. TRBJ1-1 TRBV18 . TGTGCCAGCTCACCTGGGTCCGGGGGGGACACTGAAGCTTTCTTT CASSPGSGGDTEAFF
. TRBJ2-7 TRBV11-2 TRBD1 TGTGCCAGCAGCTGGCCGCTGGGACAGGGAGACTACGAGCAGTACTTC CASSWPLGQGDYEQYF
. TRBJ2-7 TRBV5-1 TRBD2 TGCGCCAGCAGCTTGCGGGGGGACGACTGGGAGCAGTACTTC CASSLRGDDWEQYF
. TRBJ2-7 TRBV7-2 TRBD2 TGTGCCAGCACCGGGGGGGCCGATGCGATCTACGAGCAGTACTTC CASTGGADAIYEQYF
. TRBJ2-3 TRBV4-1 . TGCGCCAGCAGCCAAGATGCGGGGACAGATACGCAGTATTTT CASSQDAGTDTQYF
. TRBJ2-3 TRBV11-3 . TGTGCCAGCAGCTTAGGTGGCCCAGATACGCAGTATTTT CASSLGGPDTQYF
. TRBJ1-1 TRBV18 . TGTGCCAGCTCACCCGGCGCCGGGACAAGACCGTTTATGAACACTGAAGCTTTCTTT CASSPGAGTRPFMNTEAFF
. TRBJ2-5 TRBV7-2 . TGTGCCAGCAGCCCCTCTTCGGCGGGGGAGACCCAGTACTTC CASSPSSAGETQYF
. TRBJ1-3 TRBV3-1/TRBV3-2 . TGTGCCAGCAGCCAACGCGCTGGAAACACCATATATTTT CASSQRAGNTIYF
. TRBJ1-2 TRBV7-2 . TGTGCCAGCAGCTCTCGCCCTGGGGGGAATGGCTACACCTTC CASSSRPGGNGYTF
. TRBJ1-5 TRBV9 . TGTGCCAGCAGCGTAGGGACAGAAAACAATCAGCCCCAGCATTTT CASSVGTENNQPQHF
. TRBJ1-2 TRBV7-3 . TGTGCCAGCAGCTTAATTGGGGGACAATATGGCTACACCTTC CASSLIGGQYGYTF
. TRBJ2-7 TRBV11-3 . TGTGCCAGCAGCTTTGGCAGGGGTGGCGAGCAGTACTTC CASSFGRGGEQYF
. TRBJ1-5 TRBV18 TRBD1 TGTGCCAGCTCACCAATGACAGGGGGCGCGGGCAATCAGCCCCAGCATTTT CASSPMTGGAGNQPQHF
. TRBJ1-1 TRBV6-5 TRBD1 TGTGCCAGCAGATCATCACAGGGGCCGAACACTGAAGCTTTCTTT CASRSSQGPNTEAFF
. TRBJ2-5 TRBV14 TRBD1 TGTGCCAGCAGCCCTGACAGGGGCCCGACTCAAGAGACCCAGTACTTC CASSPDRGPTQETQYF
. TRBJ2-5 TRBV11-3 TRBD2 TGTGCCAGCAGCCAGAGACTAGCGGGGTCCCAAGAGACCCAGTACTTC CASSQRLAGSQETQYF
. TRBJ1-5 TRBV29-1 . TGCAGCGTTGTGCCAGGGGGCAATCAGCCCCAGCATTTT CSVVPGGNQPQHF
. TRBJ2-7 TRBV5-1 . TGCGCCAGCAGCTTGGATGCAGTCAGCTACGAGCAGTACTTC CASSLDAVSYEQYF